Listed below are T cell receptor beta chains from one sample, sequenced in a study of graft-versus-host responses after intestinal transplantation. Assay used: immunoSEQ multiplex PCR; TCRdb lists only in-frame clones, some missing. The profile covers nearly 95,000 clones, with under 95% appearing a single time and roughly 2% taken by the ten largest. The antigens these receptors bind are not known. This material consisted of unstimulated CD8+ T cells sorted from spleen or lymph node cells, taken before intestinal transplant. These receptors were collected from a human donor who received an intestinal transplant. CDR3s include the opening cysteine and the closing phenylalanine or tryptophan. D genes are given only for firm matches. Not all rows give a size; the values are once, few, many and, for expanded clones, a class.

D gene	CDR3 length	clone size	J gene	V gene	CDR3 DNA	CDR3 protein
.	16	once	TRBJ2-5	TRBV7-9	TGTGCCAGCAGCTTAGGACGGTGGGGGGAACAAGAGACCCAGTACTTC	CASSLGRWGEQETQYF
TRBD1	16	.	TRBJ2-7	TRBV7-6	TGTGCCAGCAGCTCGCCCCCCGGGACAGGGGTCCACGAGCAGTACTTC	CASSSPPGTGVHEQYF
.	15	.	TRBJ2-3	TRBV27	TGTGCCAGCAGTTCGAAGGGGGATGATAAAGATACGCAGTATTTT	CASSSKGDDKDTQYF
.	14	.	TRBJ2-5	TRBV27	TGTGCCAGCAGTTTATCGAGAGCGGGAGAGACCCAGTACTTC	CASSLSRAGETQYF
TRBD1	13	.	TRBJ1-1	TRBV27	TGTGCCAGCAGCCCAACAGGGGACACTGAAGCTTTCTTT	CASSPTGDTEAFF
TRBD2	16	.	TRBJ2-1	TRBV9	TGTGCCAGCAGCGACCTTGGCGGGGGGGATTACAATGAGCAGTTCTTC	CASSDLGGGDYNEQFF
TRBD1	14	.	TRBJ1-1	TRBV27	TGTGCCAGCAGTTTATCGGCAGGGGGTACTGAAGCTTTCTTT	CASSLSAGGTEAFF
.	15	.	TRBJ1-5	TRBV19	TGTGCCAGTAGTACAGTAAGGGGGTTTTGGCAGCCCCAGCATTTT	CASSTVRGFWQPQHF
.	12	.	TRBJ1-2	TRBV5-6	TGTGCCAGCAGCCCCACAGGTGAGGGCTACACCTTC	CASSPTGEGYTF
.	14	.	TRBJ2-1	TRBV18	TGTGCCAGCTCACTCCGGGACTCGGCCAATGAGCAGTTCTTC	CASSLRDSANEQFF
.	12	few	TRBJ2-7	TRBV11-2	TGTGCCAGCAGCTCCAGCGGCTACGAGCAGTACTTC	CASSSSGYEQYF
TRBD1	14	once	TRBJ2-7	TRBV18	TGTGCCAGCTCATCCCTGGACAGGGACTACGAGCAGTACTTC	CASSSLDRDYEQYF
.	15	.	TRBJ1-4	TRBV7-9	TGTGCCAGCAGCACGTGGACAGAGGCTAATGAAAAACTGTTTTTT	CASSTWTEANEKLFF
.	14	once	TRBJ2-7	TRBV9	TGTGCCAGCAGCGGTAGTGGGTTCGGGGACGAGCAGTACTTC	CASSGSGFGDEQYF
.	15	.	TRBJ2-7	TRBV1	TGCACCAGCAGTCGAACGAGGGCTAGCGCCTACGAGCAGTACTTC	CTSSRTRASAYEQYF
TRBD2	15	.	TRBJ2-5	TRBV2	TGTGCCAGCAGTGGGCGGGGGAGTAACCAAGAGACCCAGTACTTC	CASSGRGSNQETQYF
.	13	.	TRBJ1-6	TRBV7-8	TGTGCCAGCAGCCCTCAGGGGAATTCACCCCTCCACTTT	CASSPQGNSPLHF
.	14	once	TRBJ1-1	TRBV4-1	TGCGCCAGCAGCCCTGGTCCGGGACACCCCGAAGCTTTCTTT	CASSPGPGHPEAFF
TRBD1	17	.	TRBJ2-2	TRBV7-9	TGTGCCAGCAGCCCCGCGCCTGGGACAGGGGCATCCGGGGAGCTGTTTTTT	CASSPAPGTGASGELFF
TRBD2	16	.	TRBJ2-3	TRBV5-4	TGCGCCAGCAGCCCAGGGACTAGCGGGGGCACAGATACGCAGTATTTT	CASSPGTSGGTDTQYF
.	15	.	TRBJ1-2	TRBV4-3	TGCGCCAGCAGCCAAGGTGCTCGGGATGCCTATGGCTACACCTTC	CASSQGARDAYGYTF
TRBD2	12	.	TRBJ2-7	TRBV2	TGTGCCAGAGACCGAGGCGGGGGGGAGCAGTACTTC	CARDRGGGEQYF
.	13	few	TRBJ2-1	TRBV5-6	TGTGCCAGCAGCTTGTTCGGGGTCGATGAGCAGTTCTTC	CASSLFGVDEQFF
.	15	.	TRBJ2-5	TRBV16	TGTGCCAGCAGCCAATACGGGGGGCGCCAAGAGACCCAGTACTTC	CASSQYGGRQETQYF
TRBD1	12	.	TRBJ2-7	TRBV27	TGTGCCAGCAGTCCAGGGGGTTACGAGCAGTACTTC	CASSPGGYEQYF
TRBD2	15	.	TRBJ2-7	TRBV7-9	TGTGCCAGCAGCTTAGCAAGAGCGGGGGGGCTCGAGCAGTACTTC	CASSLARAGGLEQYF
TRBD1	16	.	TRBJ2-3	TRBV7-8	TGTGCCAGCACCTATCCTGACAGGGGGGGGACAGATACGCAGTATTTT	CASTYPDRGGTDTQYF
.	16	.	TRBJ2-3	TRBV4-1	TGCGCCAGCAGCCCCCAATCAGGGAAACACACAGATACGCAGTATTTT	CASSPQSGKHTDTQYF
TRBD2	15	.	TRBJ2-1	TRBV19	TGTGCCAGTAGTATCCTAGCGGGGGACTACAATGAGCAGTTCTTC	CASSILAGDYNEQFF